This TCR beta chain was recorded in a study of Ad26.COV2.S vaccination and SARS-CoV-2 variants. Findings and caveats of the study: Possibly, TCR breadth and depth analyses underestimated total T cell responses.

As to this clone: Its matching antigen is unknown.

V lost 2 bases, J lost 0 bases, and 13 bases lay in between. The CDR3 length is 17 residues. Germline CDR1 reads SNHLY; CDR2 reads FYNNEI. Here immunoSEQ multiplex PCR was the method, and the copy in TCRdb shows in-frame clones only, minus some. The sample includes about 680,000 clones, around 89% of them seen just once. Indicated treatment: over 15 received Ad26.COV2.S at low or high dose, single or two shots; several received placebo; per-sample allocation not given. Sample collection was performed on day 63 after the first vaccine or placebo injection. The source of this sequence is a person aged 18 to 65 who received the Ad26.COV2.S COVID-19 vaccine or a placebo. The chain couples TRBV2 to TRBJ2-2, with D possibly being TRBD2 (6 bases). The source material was peripheral blood, sampled in a trial of Ad26.COV2.S vaccine versus placebo. CDR3 sequence (DNA): TGTGCCAGCAGTGAACCCGCTAGCGAACCGAACACCGGGGAGCTGTTTTTT. It encodes CASSEPASEPNTGELFF.